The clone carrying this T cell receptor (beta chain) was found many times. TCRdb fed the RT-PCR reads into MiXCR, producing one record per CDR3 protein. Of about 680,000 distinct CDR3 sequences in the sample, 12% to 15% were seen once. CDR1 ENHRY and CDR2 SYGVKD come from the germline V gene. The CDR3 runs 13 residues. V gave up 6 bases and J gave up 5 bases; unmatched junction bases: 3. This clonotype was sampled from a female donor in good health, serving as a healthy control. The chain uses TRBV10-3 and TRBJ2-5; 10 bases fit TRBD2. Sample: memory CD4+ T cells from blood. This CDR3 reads CAIRKGLAETQYF. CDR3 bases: TGTGCCATCAGGAAGGGACTAGCGGAGACCCAGTACTTC.